Below, 9 T cell receptor beta chains from the same sample are listed, as sequenced in a study of OX40 agonist ivuxolimab in advanced cancers. Repertoires were generated with immunoSEQ multiplex PCR, while TCRdb's copy carries only in-frame clones and drops some. This table holds tens of thousands of clones, around 90% found once. Source: CD4+ or CD8+ T cells sorted from blood, taken in a trial of the OX40 agonist ivuxolimab. All receptors derive from an adult with an advanced solid tumor such as melanoma, head and neck, liver or kidney cancer.

This clone was detected once. The chain combines TRBV5-1 with TRBJ1-5; TRBD1 agrees at 8 bases. The CDR3 covers 17 residues. CDR1 and CDR2 from the germline V gene are SGHRS and YFSETQ. Trimming took 4 bases from V and 2 from J; bases not matched to a gene: 11. This CDR3 reads CASSPGTQGEGNQPQHF. CDR3 DNA: TGCGCCAGCAGCCCAGGCACACAGGGGGAGGGCAATCAGCCCCAGCATTTT.

In this sample, this clone turned up once. The chain links TRBV7-9 to TRBJ2-3; TRBD2 aligns across 11 bases. Germline V gives CDR1 SEHNR, CDR2 FQNEAQ (reference sequence). J gave up 0 bases and V 5 bases, and 7 bases lay outside the gene matches. The CDR3 extends over 17 amino acids. DNA for the CDR3: TGTGCCAGCAGCGTGCCGGGACTAGCGGCTAGCACAGATACGCAGTATTTT. Residues: CASSVPGLAASTDTQYF.

This clone was seen more than once but under ten times. The same CDR3 is also encoded by other DNA sequences in this sample. The chain is built from TRBV7-9 and TRBJ2-7; D is unclear. The CDR3 length is 12 residues. Per the germline V gene, CDR1 is SEHNR and CDR2 is FQNEAQ (reference sequence). Trimming cost V 3 bases and J 0 bases, with 3 bases left between them. The CDR3 here is CASSLSSYEQYF. CDR3 nucleotides: TGTGCCAGCAGCTTGAGCTCCTACGAGCAGTACTTC.

The chain combines TRBV27 with TRBJ1-5; 8 positions agree with TRBD1. Germline values: CDR1 MNHEY, CDR2 SMNVEV (reference sequence). This CDR3 has 14 amino acids. V was pared by 8 bases and J by 2 bases, with 5 bases of the junction left unmatched. The CDR3 here is CASASRGRNQPQHF. The CDR3 DNA reads as TGTGCCAGCGCCTCCAGGGGGCGCAATCAGCCCCAGCATTTT.

This rearrangement joins TRBV5-1 to TRBJ2-7; the match to TRBD2 covers 7 bases. J lost 4 bases, V lost 4 bases, and 5 bases had no gene match. CDR3 length equals 13 residues. Germline V lookup: CDR1 SGHRS, CDR2 YFSETQ. CDR3 amino acids: CASSPGLTYEQYF. The CDR3 DNA is TGCGCCAGCAGCCCGGGACTAACTTACGAGCAGTACTTC.

The CDR3 reads CASRPGQGLFLYF. CDR3 DNA: TGCGCCAGCAGGCCGGGACAGGGGCTTTTTTTGTACTTC. The chain recombines TRBV10-2 with TRBJ2-7, with 10 nucleotides matching TRBD1. Germline values: CDR1 WSHSY, CDR2 SAAADI. Germline trimming cut 6 bases from V and 12 bases from J; bases unmatched to any gene: 11. CDR3 length: 13 amino acids.

The chain has TRBV27 and TRBJ2-7; D assignment may be TRBD1 or TRBD2 (6 bases each). V lost 0 bases and J lost 7, with 13 bases in between. Per germline, CDR1 MNHEY and CDR2 SMNVEV (reference sequence). This CDR3 is 14 amino acids long. The CDR3 loop is CASSLSGAAGEQYF. For the CDR3, the DNA is TGTGCCAGCAGTTTATCGGGGGCCGCGGGAGAGCAGTACTTC.

This clone was observed a single time. The V and J genes are TRBV9 and TRBJ2-1; D gene uncertain. V dropped 4 bases and J dropped 6 bases, with 5 bases sitting between them. The germline CDR1 and CDR2 sequences are SGDLS and YYNGEE. This CDR3 region has 11 residues. CDR3 sequence reads: CASSHGNEQFF. The CDR3 DNA reads as TGTGCCAGCAGCCACGGCAATGAGCAGTTCTTC. Full variable domain (rest looked up from reference TRBV9 and TRBJ2-1): DSGVTQTPKHLITATGQRVTLRCSPRSGDLSVYWYQQSLDQGLQFLIQYYNGEERAKGNILERFSAQQFPDLHSELNLSSLELGDSALYFCASSHGNEQFFGPGTRLTVL.

This clone was found a few times. The CDR3 nucleotides are TGTGCCAGTAGCCCGGACCCCAACTCGTACAATGAGCAGTTCTTC. It translates to CASSPDPNSYNEQFF. The chain joins TRBV19 to TRBJ2-1, with D unresolved. This CDR3 spans 15 amino acids. Deletions cut 6 bases from V and 4 bases from J, with 16 bases between. CDR1 is LNHDA, CDR2 SQIVND, per germline (reference sequence).